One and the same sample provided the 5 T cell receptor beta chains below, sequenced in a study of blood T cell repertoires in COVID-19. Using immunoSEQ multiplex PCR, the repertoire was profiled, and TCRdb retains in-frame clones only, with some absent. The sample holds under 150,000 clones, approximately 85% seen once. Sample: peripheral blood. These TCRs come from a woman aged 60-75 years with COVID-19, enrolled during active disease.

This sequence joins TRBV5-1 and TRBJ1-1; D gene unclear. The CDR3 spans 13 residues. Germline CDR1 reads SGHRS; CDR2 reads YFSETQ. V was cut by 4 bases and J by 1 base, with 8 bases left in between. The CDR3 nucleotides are TGCGCCAGCAGCGACCAGGAGAACACTGAAGCTTTCTTT. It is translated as CASSDQENTEAFF.

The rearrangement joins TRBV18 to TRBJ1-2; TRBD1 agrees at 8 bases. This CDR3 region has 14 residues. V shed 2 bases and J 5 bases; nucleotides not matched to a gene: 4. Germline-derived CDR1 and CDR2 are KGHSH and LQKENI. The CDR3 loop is CASSPDRGGYGYTF. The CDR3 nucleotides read TGTGCCAGCTCACCAGACAGGGGAGGATATGGCTACACCTTC.

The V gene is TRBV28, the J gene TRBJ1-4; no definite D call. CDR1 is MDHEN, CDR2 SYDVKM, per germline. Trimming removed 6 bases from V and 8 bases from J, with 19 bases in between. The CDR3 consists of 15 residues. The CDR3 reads CASRPPEGREEKLFF. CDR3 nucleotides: TGTGCCAGCAGGCCCCCGGAAGGGAGGGAGGAAAAACTGTTTTTT.

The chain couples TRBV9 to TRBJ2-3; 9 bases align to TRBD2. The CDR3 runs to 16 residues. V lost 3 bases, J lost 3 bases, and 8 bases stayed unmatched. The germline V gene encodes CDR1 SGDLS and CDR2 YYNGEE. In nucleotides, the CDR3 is TGTGCCAGCAGCGCCCGCGGGGGGGCGGAGACAGATACGCAGTATTTT. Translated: CASSARGGAETDTQYF. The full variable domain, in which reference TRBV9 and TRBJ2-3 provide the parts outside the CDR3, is DSGVTQTPKHLITATGQRVTLRCSPRSGDLSVYWYQQSLDQGLQFLIQYYNGEERAKGNILERFSAQQFPDLHSELNLSSLELGDSALYFCASSARGGAETDTQYFGPGTRLTVL.

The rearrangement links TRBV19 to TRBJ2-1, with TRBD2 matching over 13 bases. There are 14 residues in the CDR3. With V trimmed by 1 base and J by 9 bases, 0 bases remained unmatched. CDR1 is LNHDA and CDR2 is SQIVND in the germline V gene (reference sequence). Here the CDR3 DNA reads TGTGCCAGTAGTATAGGACTAGCGGGGGGTGAGCAGTTCTTC. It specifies CASSIGLAGGEQFF. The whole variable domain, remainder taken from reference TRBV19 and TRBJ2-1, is DGGITQSPKYLFRKEGQNVTLSCEQNLNHDAMYWYRQDPGQGLRLIYYSQIVNDFQKGDIAEGYSVSREKKESFPLTVTSAQKNPTAFYLCASSIGLAGGEQFFGPGTRLTVL.